The 29 T cell receptor beta chains reported below all come from one sample, sequenced in a study of a mutant IDH1 vaccine in newly diagnosed glioma. Time point specified: week 5, during vaccination. The content of each vaccine dose was 300 ug of mutant IDH1 20-mer peptide, and topical imiquimod accompanied it. No cognate antigen is known for these TCRs. TCRdb's copy holds only in-frame clones and misses some; the assay was immunoSEQ multiplex PCR. The table has approximately 39,000 clones, 80% to 90% seen once. Sequenced here: PBMCs, sampled from a glioma patient whose treatment included an IDH1 peptide vaccine. These TCRs come from a man aged 50 to 60 with glioma.

This chain links TRBV7-9 with TRBJ1-6; 7 nucleotides match TRBD1. The ends lost 6 bases at V and 8 bases at J; junction bases unmatched: 13. Per germline, CDR1 SEHNR and CDR2 FQNEAQ (reference sequence). This CDR3 has 16 amino acids. In nucleotides, the CDR3 is TGTGCCAGCAGTCACCGGGACAGCTTGAAGTATTCACCCCTCCACTTT. Translated: CASSHRDSLKYSPLHF.

The CDR3 coding sequence is TGTGCGGTAGGGGCGGGGGGTACGAACATTCAGTACTTC. Encoded protein: CAVGAGGTNIQYF. This sequence joins TRBV7-9 and TRBJ2-4, with 8 bases lining up with TRBD2. CDR1 and CDR2 (germline): SEHNR, FQNEAQ (reference sequence). This CDR3 region has 13 residues.

The rearrangement links TRBV9 to TRBJ2-1; 9 bases map to TRBD2. The CDR3 is made up of 16 amino acids. V was clipped by 0 bases and J by 1 base; unmatched bases: 2. Germline-derived CDR1 and CDR2 are SGDLS and YYNGEE. The CDR3, as DNA: TGTGCCAGCAGCGTAGCCCTAGCGGGATCCTACAATGAGCAGTTCTTC. Translating gives CASSVALAGSYNEQFF.

The V gene is TRBV2, the J gene TRBJ2-1; 7 nucleotides line up with TRBD1. Trimming took 8 bases from V and 5 from J; bases not matched to a gene: 9. The CDR3 consists of 14 residues. Germline V gene data show CDR1 as SNHLY and CDR2 as FYNNEI. The CDR3 DNA is TGTGCCAGCCAATATGGACAGGCGAACAATGAGCAGTTCTTC. It translates to CASQYGQANNEQFF. Complete variable domain (other parts from reference TRBV2 and TRBJ2-1): EPEVTQTPSHQVTQMGQEVILRCVPISNHLYFYWYRQILGQKVEFLVSFYNNEISEKSEIFDDQFSVERPDGSNFTLKIRSTKLEDSAMYFCASQYGQANNEQFFGPGTRLTVL.

The V gene is TRBV7-9, the J gene TRBJ2-4, with D tentatively TRBD2 (7 bases). There are 15 residues in the CDR3. Trimming left V 1 base short and J 5 bases short, with 12 bases between. Germline lookup yields CDR1 SEHNR and CDR2 FQNEAQ (reference sequence). The DNA of the CDR3 is TGTGCCAGCAGCTTAGACGGGGGGCCCCAAAACATTCAGTACTTC. It translates to CASSLDGGPQNIQYF.

V and J are TRBV2 and TRBJ2-2, with TRBD1 matching over 10 bases. Germline V gives CDR1 SNHLY, CDR2 FYNNEI. The CDR3 totals 20 residues. Trimming cost V 2 bases and J 0 bases; bases outside gene matches: 12. CDR3 in amino acids: CASSEKGDRGPTTNTGELFF. CDR3 DNA: TGTGCCAGCAGTGAAAAGGGGGACAGGGGCCCTACTACGAACACCGGGGAGCTGTTTTTT.

This chain uses TRBV7-8 with TRBJ1-2; a possible D gene is TRBD1 (6 bases). There are 14 residues in the CDR3. Trimming shortened V by 5 bases and J by 3 bases, and 13 bases separated the two germline ends. Germline lookup yields CDR1 SGHVS and CDR2 FQNEAQ. CDR3: CASSQIQGDYGYTF. The CDR3 DNA sequence: TGTGCCAGCAGCCAAATACAGGGAGACTATGGCTACACCTTC.

The rearrangement joins TRBV28 to TRBJ2-5; D not resolved. Germline V gives CDR1 MDHEN, CDR2 SYDVKM. V shed 2 bases and J shed 3 bases, with 7 bases lying between them. CDR3 size: 13 residues. CDR3 protein: CASSLGTEETQYF. In DNA, the CDR3 is TGTGCCAGCAGTTTAGGTACCGAAGAGACCCAGTACTTC.

This rearrangement joins TRBV14 to TRBJ1-4; D remains ambiguous. Looked up from germline, CDR1 is SGHDN and CDR2 is FVKESK. The CDR3 covers 14 residues. V was trimmed by 5 bases and J by 4 bases, leaving 11 bases between them. CDR3 protein: CASSSGVLNEKLFF. Written as DNA, the CDR3 is TGTGCCAGCAGCTCGGGAGTCCTTAATGAAAAACTGTTTTTT. The full variable domain, in which reference TRBV14 and TRBJ1-4 provide the parts outside the CDR3, is EAGVTQFPSHSVIEKGQTVTLRCDPISGHDNLYWYRRVMGKEIKFLLHFVKESKQDESGMPNNRFLAERTGGTYSTLKVQPAELEDSGVYFCASSSGVLNEKLFFGSGTQLSVL.

V is TRBV28 and J is TRBJ2-5, with D possibly being TRBD1 or TRBD2 (5 bases each). The germline gives CDR1 MDHEN, CDR2 SYDVKM. CDR3 length equals 12 residues. Deletions cut 8 bases from V and 1 base from J, with 8 bases between. The CDR3 spells CASRGVQETQYF. The DNA for the CDR3 is TGTGCCAGCCGGGGCGTCCAAGAGACCCAGTACTTC.

The chain recombines TRBV6-4 with TRBJ2-1, with D uncertain. In germline, CDR1 is MRHNA, CDR2 SNTAGT. V was shortened by 3 bases and J by 8 bases, with 14 bases between the two germline ends. The CDR3 has 14 amino acids. In nucleotides, the CDR3 is TGTGCCAGCAGTGAAGGGCGTGAGGCGGATGAGCAGTTCTTC. Amino acid sequence: CASSEGREADEQFF.

The sample holds a few counts of this clone. The chain combines TRBV19 with TRBJ1-1; a weak D match, TRBD1 (6 bases). Trimming removed 4 bases from V and 1 base from J, with 22 bases in between. The CDR3 loop spans 18 amino acids. In germline, CDR1 is LNHDA, CDR2 SQIVND (reference sequence). CDR3 nucleotide sequence: TGTGCCAGTAGTACTCCCCCCTACAGGGTTAGGGAGAACACTGAAGCTTTCTTT. It codes for CASSTPPYRVRENTEAFF.

This clone was seen once. This chain connects TRBV5-6 to TRBJ2-7; 7 nucleotides agree with TRBD2. V shed 4 bases, J shed 3 bases, and the junction held 4 bases outside the gene matches. Germline values: CDR1 SGHDT, CDR2 YYEEEE. This CDR3 comprises 13 residues. CDR3: CASSNKRDYEQYF. CDR3 nucleotide sequence: TGTGCCAGCAGCAATAAGCGGGACTACGAGCAGTACTTC.

V usage is TRBV29-1 and J usage is TRBJ2-5; TRBD1 might be the D (6 bases). The CDR3 totals 12 residues. Germline V gene sequence: CDR1 SQVTM, CDR2 ANQGSEA. Trimming took off 7 bases at V and 3 bases at J, with 12 bases between the two ends. The chain's CDR3 is CSGGQRKETQYF. The CDR3 nucleotides read TGCAGCGGCGGACAGCGAAAAGAGACCCAGTACTTC. The variable domain in full, with the rest retrieved from reference TRBV29-1 and TRBJ2-5, is SAVISQKPSRDICQRGTSLTIQCQVDSQVTMMFWYRQQPGQSLTLIATANQGSEATYESGFVIDKFPISRPNLTFSTLTVSNMSPEDSSIYLCSGGQRKETQYFGPGTRLLVL.

This chain uses TRBV5-1 with TRBJ2-3; no firm D call. CDR1 and CDR2 (germline): SGHRS, YFSETQ. V lost 0 bases and J lost 5, with 1 base in between. CDR3 length: 11 residues. The CDR3 is CASSLGDTQYF. DNA of the CDR3: TGCGCCAGCAGCTTGGGAGATACGCAGTATTTT.

The table lists this clone with a count of one. The chain couples TRBV28 to TRBJ2-2; TRBD1 matches 7 bases. The CDR3 runs 13 residues. The V segment lost 8 bases and the J segment 0 bases; nucleotides outside the gene matches: 0. Germline V lookup: CDR1 MDHEN, CDR2 SYDVKM. This chain's CDR3 is CASGTANTGELFF. The CDR3 DNA is TGTGCCAGCGGGACAGCGAACACCGGGGAGCTGTTTTTT.

The chain carries TRBV19 and TRBJ2-7, with D perhaps TRBD2 (6 bases). The CDR3 spans 15 residues. The germline V and J ends were trimmed by 1 base and 3 bases, with 13 bases remaining between them. CDR1 LNHDA and CDR2 SQIVND come from the germline V gene (reference sequence). The CDR3 reads CASSIGDSAIYEQYF. The CDR3 DNA sequence: TGTGCCAGTAGTATAGGGGACTCCGCTATCTACGAGCAGTACTTC. Drawing the rest from reference TRBV19 and TRBJ2-7, the complete variable domain is DGGITQSPKYLFRKEGQNVTLSCEQNLNHDAMYWYRQDPGQGLRLIYYSQIVNDFQKGDIAEGYSVSREKKESFPLTVTSAQKNPTAFYLCASSIGDSAIYEQYFGPGTRLTVT.

This chain uses TRBV27 with TRBJ1-1; the D is unclear. The CDR3 spans 14 residues. Trimming cost V 8 bases and J 1 base, with 14 bases left between them. CDR1 is MNHEY and CDR2 is SMNVEV in the germline V gene (reference sequence). CDR3 region: CASSPRIWNTEAFF. DNA of the CDR3: TGTGCCAGCTCACCCCGAATTTGGAACACTGAAGCTTTCTTT.

V usage is TRBV5-1 and J usage is TRBJ1-1, with 9 positions matching TRBD1. The CDR3 is made up of 15 amino acids. The J segment lost 3 bases and the V segment lost 3 bases, leaving 6 bases of the junction unmatched. Germline CDR1 is SGHRS and CDR2 is YFSETQ. For the CDR3, the DNA is TGCGCCAGCAGCTCCGGGACAGGGTTGTACACTGAAGCTTTCTTT. It yields the protein CASSSGTGLYTEAFF.

Here the CDR3 reads CASSLEGRVTDTQYF. CDR3 in DNA: TGTGCCAGCAGCCTCGAGGGGCGCGTCACAGATACGCAGTATTTT. This sequence joins TRBV9 and TRBJ2-3; D tentatively fits TRBD1 or TRBD2 (5 bases each). This CDR3 spans 15 amino acids. Germline V CDR1 and CDR2: SGDLS, YYNGEE. Trimming took 4 bases from V and 2 from J, leaving 14 bases between them.

This rearrangement joins TRBV7-9 to TRBJ2-7; the D is unclear. Germline lookup yields CDR1 SEHNR and CDR2 FQNEAQ (reference sequence). The CDR3 is made up of 16 amino acids. V lost 2 bases and J 4 bases, leaving 18 bases between the germline ends. The CDR3 nucleotides read TGTGCCAGCAGCTTAAATTCAGGCATGGTCGAGTACGAGCAGTACTTC. Amino acids: CASSLNSGMVEYEQYF.

The chain links TRBV2 to TRBJ2-5, with TRBD2 as a possible D gene (6 bases). The J call is in doubt because the DNA end fits TRBJ2-7 better. CDR3 size: 14 residues. Germline CDR1 is SNHLY and CDR2 is FYNNEI. CDR3: CASGAGSLSYEQYF. The CDR3 bases are TGTGCCAGCGGGGCGGGATCCCTCTCCTACGAGCAGTACTTC.

Only a few counts were recorded for this clone. The chain recombines TRBV29-1 with TRBJ1-2, with 12 bases that match TRBD1. V lost 6 bases to trimming and J lost 6 bases; unmatched junction nucleotides: 8. The CDR3 consists of 14 residues. Germline lookup yields CDR1 SQVTM and CDR2 ANQGSEA. CDR3 amino acids: CSVADWDRGHGYTF. CDR3 coding DNA: TGCAGCGTCGCTGATTGGGACAGGGGGCATGGCTACACCTTC.

The CDR3 DNA reads TGTGCCAGCAGCCGGGACCTTCCAAGAAGTTCACCCCTCCACTTT. Translation: CASSRDLPRSSPLHF. The chain has TRBV5-5 and TRBJ1-6; D perhaps matches TRBD1 (5 bases). V lost 4 bases and J lost 9, with 17 bases in between. CDR3 length equals 15 residues. Germline lookup yields CDR1 SGHKS and CDR2 YYEKEE (reference sequence).

This clone was counted a single time. The V gene is TRBV5-1, the J gene TRBJ2-6; a possible D gene is TRBD2 (5 bases). The CDR3 has 16 residues. Germline loops: CDR1 SGHRS, CDR2 YFSETQ. The V end lost 2 bases, the J end lost 2 bases, and 11 bases lay between the germline ends. This CDR3 is CASSLELATGANVLTF. CDR3 DNA sequence: TGCGCCAGCAGCTTAGAGCTAGCAACTGGGGCCAACGTCCTGACTTTC.

The chain carries TRBV27 and TRBJ1-3; D gene uncertain. V dropped 5 bases and J dropped 0 bases, with 14 bases sitting between them. The germline V gene has CDR1 MNHEY and CDR2 SMNVEV (reference sequence). This CDR3 is 16 amino acids long. The CDR3 DNA reads TGTGCCAGCAGTCCCCGACCGACGGGCTCTGGAAACACCATATATTTT. Translated, it gives CASSPRPTGSGNTIYF.

The CDR3 loop reads CASSLGGAPLGGYTF. DNA for the CDR3: TGTGCCAGCAGCTTGGGCGGGGCCCCCCTTGGTGGCTACACCTTC. The genes are TRBV5-4 and TRBJ1-2; maybe TRBD1 (5 bases). V lost 0 bases, J lost 7 bases, and 16 bases lay in between. This CDR3 has 15 residues. Germline-derived CDR1 and CDR2 are SGHNT and YYREEE (reference sequence).

This rearrangement joins TRBV7-2 to TRBJ2-1, with D unclear. The CDR3 has 14 residues. Germline assignment: CDR1 SGHTA and CDR2 FQGNSA. Trimming removed 0 bases from V and 4 bases from J, with 7 bases in between. The CDR3 DNA is TGTGCCAGCAGCTTAGCAGCAGCTTACAATGAGCAGTTCTTC. Translating gives CASSLAAAYNEQFF.

The chain has TRBV25-1 and TRBJ1-1; 9 bases line up with TRBD1. Germline CDR1 MGHDK, CDR2 SYGVNS. The ends lost 7 bases at V and 4 bases at J; junction bases unmatched: 4. There are 13 residues in the CDR3. The CDR3 protein is CASIATGGTEAFF. The CDR3 nucleotides are TGTGCCAGCATTGCGACAGGGGGCACTGAAGCTTTCTTT.